These 30 T cell receptor beta chains share one sample of origin, sequenced in a study of CD8 T cells in Susac syndrome (dated by TCRdb to about 2019). Library creation used the immunoSEQ multiplex PCR assay. RNA was extracted using the RNeasy kit, and about 0.45 to 1 microgram was reverse transcribed with random hexamers. Through fastp at Q25 and MiXCR, TCRdb rebuilt clones from the public reads, retaining in-frame beta chains. CDR3 protein sequences are deduplicated, and each keeps its most common genes and DNA. This sample comprises roughly 180,000 distinct CDR3 sequences, around 96% of them detected only once. The ten biggest clones cover less than 0.12% of the sample. Input material: CD4+ T cells from PBMCs. Every receptor here comes from a human donor in good health.

The chain combines TRBV4-3 with TRBJ2-3; 9 bases map to TRBD2. Germline V gene lookup returns CDR1 LGHNA and CDR2 YSLEER. The CDR3 has 16 amino acids. V trimming: 0 bases; J trimming: 1 base; junction bases outside the gene matches: 2. CDR3 DNA sequence: TGCGCCAGCAGCCAAGATAGGACTAGCGGCACAGATACGCAGTATTTT. This sequence encodes CASSQDRTSGTDTQYF.

V is TRBV5-1 and J is TRBJ1-2, with no clear D. This CDR3 contains 14 residues. The V and J ends lost 5 bases and 6 bases respectively, with 17 bases between them. The V gene's germline CDR1 is SGHRS and CDR2 YFSETQ. The CDR3 loop is CASRGGRRVDGYTF. In nucleotides, the CDR3 is TGCGCCAGCAGGGGTGGTCGGCGGGTCGATGGCTACACCTTC.

The chain carries TRBV2 and TRBJ2-7; 7 bases line up with TRBD1. Germline CDR1 SNHLY, CDR2 FYNNEI. Losses at the gene ends were 0 bases for V and 4 bases for J; bases not matched to a gene: 6. The CDR3 has 15 amino acids. CDR3 DNA sequence: TGTGCCAGCAGTGAAGCAAAGGGGGCTAATTACGAGCAGTACTTC. Amino acid sequence: CASSEAKGANYEQYF.

This rearrangement joins TRBV6-5 to TRBJ1-5; D call uncertain. V was pared by 0 bases and J by 0 bases, with 3 bases between. Germline CDR1 is MNHEY and CDR2 is SVGAGI. The CDR3 has 14 residues. The CDR3 here is CASSYSTSNQPQHF. For the CDR3, the DNA is TGTGCCAGCAGTTACTCGACTAGCAATCAGCCCCAGCATTTT.

The V call is TRBV12-3 or TRBV12-4, the J call TRBJ1-5, with 7 positions matching TRBD1. This CDR3 has 14 residues. J lost 5 bases, V lost 4 bases, and 5 bases had no gene match. CDR3 sequence: CASSYFQGDQPQHF. Here the CDR3 DNA reads TGTGCCAGCAGTTATTTCCAGGGGGATCAGCCCCAGCATTTT.

The chain is built from TRBV20-1 and TRBJ2-5; 7 bases match TRBD1. V shed 6 bases, J shed 4 bases, and the junction held 5 bases outside the gene matches. Germline CDR1 DFQATT, CDR2 SNEGSKA (reference sequence). The length of the CDR3 is 12 residues. The CDR3 loop is CSALDRAETQYF. The CDR3 DNA reads as TGCAGTGCCCTCGACAGGGCAGAGACCCAGTACTTC.

The rearrangement links TRBV30 to TRBJ2-5, with D unclear. The V gene lost 2 bases and the J gene lost 5 bases, with 12 bases spanning the gap. Germline V gene sequence: CDR1 GTSNPN, CDR2 SVGIG (reference sequence). This CDR3 has 13 residues. In DNA, the CDR3 is TGTGCCTGGAGTCGACACGGGCGGGAGACCCAGTACTTC. Protein product: CAWSRHGRETQYF.

J is TRBJ2-2 and V is TRBV6-4; D gene unclear. V lost 7 bases, J lost 1 base, and 10 bases lay in between. This CDR3 is 14 amino acids long. From germline, CDR1 is MRHNA and CDR2 SNTAGT. The CDR3: CASKPSRNTGELFF. The CDR3 DNA reads as TGTGCCAGCAAGCCAAGCAGGAACACCGGGGAGCTGTTTTTT.

This clonotype was detected only a few times. The rearrangement links TRBV5-4 to TRBJ2-7; D is undetermined. Trimming took 0 bases from V and 0 from J, leaving 10 bases between them. The CDR3 spans 15 residues. Per germline, CDR1 SGHNT and CDR2 YYREEE (reference sequence). CDR3 coding DNA: TGTGCCAGCAGCTTGGATCCGGGTAGCTCCTACGAGCAGTACTTC. Protein sequence: CASSLDPGSSYEQYF.

This sequence joins TRBV29-1 and TRBJ1-2; D unresolved. CDR1 is SQVTM, CDR2 ANQGSEA, per germline. V was clipped by 7 bases and J by 3 bases, with 12 bases between them. The CDR3 has 12 residues. CDR3 sequence reads: CSGQGDDYGYTF. In DNA form, the CDR3 reads TGCAGCGGGCAAGGCGACGACTATGGCTACACCTTC. The whole variable domain, remainder taken from reference TRBV29-1 and TRBJ1-2, is SAVISQKPSRDICQRGTSLTIQCQVDSQVTMMFWYRQQPGQSLTLIATANQGSEATYESGFVIDKFPISRPNLTFSTLTVSNMSPEDSSIYLCSGQGDDYGYTFGSGTRLTVV.

CDR3 coding DNA: TGTGCCAGTATGCCGGGACTAGCGGGAGTAGAGACCCAGTACTTC. As protein: CASMPGLAGVETQYF. The rearrangement links TRBV28 to TRBJ2-5, with 14 bases aligning to TRBD2. The J segment lost 4 bases and the V segment lost 9 bases, leaving 7 bases of the junction unmatched. The CDR3 has 15 amino acids. Germline CDR1 MDHEN, CDR2 SYDVKM. Using reference TRBV28 and TRBJ2-5 for the parts outside the CDR3, the full variable domain is DVKVTQSSRYLVKRTGEKVFLECVQDMDHENMFWYRQDPGLGLRLIYFSYDVKMKEKGDIPEGYSVSREKKERFSLILESASTNQTSMYLCASMPGLAGVETQYFGPGTRLLVL.

The chain joins TRBV6-1 to TRBJ2-1; 8 bases map to TRBD1. Germline CDR1 and CDR2: MNHNS and SASEGT. V shed 1 base, J shed 4 bases, and the junction held 0 bases outside the gene matches. CDR3 length: 14 residues. The CDR3 is CASSEDRGYNEQFF. CDR3 nucleotides: TGTGCCAGCAGTGAAGACAGGGGGTACAATGAGCAGTTCTTC.

The chain links TRBV27 to TRBJ2-3; D is ambiguous. The germline V gene encodes CDR1 MNHEY and CDR2 SMNVEV (reference sequence). V shed 2 bases and J shed 4 bases, with 10 bases lying between them. The CDR3 is 14 residues long. CDR3 coding DNA: TGTGCCAGCAGTTTAAACGGTTTGGCAGATACGCAGTATTTT. Its protein is CASSLNGLADTQYF.

This chain uses TRBV28 with TRBJ2-6; tentatively, D is TRBD1 (6 bases). The germline V gene has CDR1 MDHEN and CDR2 SYDVKM. Trimming removed 5 bases at V and 0 bases at J, with 11 bases between. The CDR3 covers 16 residues. The CDR3 loop is CASSHTGSSGANVLTF. CDR3 nucleotide sequence: TGTGCCAGCAGTCACACAGGGTCCTCTGGGGCCAACGTCCTGACTTTC. The entire variable domain, with the rest obtained from reference TRBV28 and TRBJ2-6, is as follows: DVKVTQSSRYLVKRTGEKVFLECVQDMDHENMFWYRQDPGLGLRLIYFSYDVKMKEKGDIPEGYSVSREKKERFSLILESASTNQTSMYLCASSHTGSSGANVLTFGAGSRLTVL.

The J gene is TRBJ1-1, the V gene TRBV30; D not certain. This CDR3 spans 11 amino acids. Trimming left V 0 bases short and J 10 bases short, with 9 bases between. In germline, CDR1 is GTSNPN, CDR2 SVGIG (reference sequence). CDR3 nucleotide sequence: TGTGCCTGGAGTGTCCGAGTGGGAGCTTTCTTT. This codes for CAWSVRVGAFF.

The V call is TRBV28, the J call TRBJ2-6; 7 nucleotides line up with TRBD1. The ends lost 5 bases at V and 2 bases at J; junction bases unmatched: 9. Germline V lookup: CDR1 MDHEN, CDR2 SYDVKM. This CDR3 contains 17 residues. CDR3 sequence reads: CASSPTGELTGANVLTF. The CDR3 nucleotides read TGTGCCAGCAGTCCTACAGGGGAACTTACTGGGGCCAACGTCCTGACTTTC.

This sequence joins TRBV14 and TRBJ2-3; D ambiguous. With 6 bases removed from V and 1 base from J, the gap between germline ends came to 14 bases. This CDR3 has 15 residues. Per the germline V gene, CDR1 is SGHDN and CDR2 is FVKESK. The CDR3 region has the DNA TGTGCCAGCAGTCCTTATGGACGGGGCACAGATACGCAGTATTTT. Translating gives CASSPYGRGTDTQYF.

V is TRBV28 and J is TRBJ2-7; D is unresolved. The CDR3 is 17 residues long. The V gene's germline CDR1 is MDHEN and CDR2 SYDVKM. Trimming shortened V by 3 bases and J by 2 bases, and 20 bases separated the two germline ends. The CDR3 loop reads CASSFEVRRTATYEQYF. CDR3 DNA: TGTGCCAGCAGTTTTGAGGTAAGGCGGACCGCTACCTACGAGCAGTACTTC.

This chain connects TRBV28 to TRBJ2-5; D ambiguous. The CDR3 sequence is 10 residues long. The germline gives CDR1 MDHEN, CDR2 SYDVKM. Trimming took off 10 bases at V and 5 bases at J, with 8 bases between the two ends. Written as DNA, the CDR3 is TGTGCCATCCTCGCCGAGACCCAGTACTTC. Translation: CAILAETQYF. Complete variable domain (other parts from reference TRBV28 and TRBJ2-5): DVKVTQSSRYLVKRTGEKVFLECVQDMDHENMFWYRQDPGLGLRLIYFSYDVKMKEKGDIPEGYSVSREKKERFSLILESASTNQTSMYLCAILAETQYFGPGTRLLVL.

The chain employs TRBV27 and TRBJ1-1; 7 bases align to TRBD1. There are 16 residues in the CDR3. Germline lookup yields CDR1 MNHEY and CDR2 SMNVEV (reference sequence). The V and J ends lost 3 bases and 1 base, in that order; junction bases with no gene match: 8. This CDR3 reads CASSLGGNRGNTEAFF. The CDR3 DNA reads TGTGCCAGCAGTTTGGGAGGTAACAGGGGGAACACTGAAGCTTTCTTT.

The chain combines TRBV28 with TRBJ2-7, with D perhaps matching TRBD1 (6 bases). This CDR3 is built from 13 residues. The germline gives CDR1 MDHEN, CDR2 SYDVKM. Trimming removed 3 bases from V and 6 bases from J, with 12 bases in between. The CDR3 DNA follows: TGTGCCAGCAGTTTGGGGGCTAATCGCGAGCAGTACTTC. As protein: CASSLGANREQYF.

The V gene is TRBV29-1, the J gene TRBJ2-2; tentative D call: TRBD2 (5 bases). Trimming stripped 4 bases from V and 0 bases from J, with 9 bases between. CDR3 length equals 14 residues. Germline V CDR1 and CDR2: SQVTM, ANQGSEA. In DNA form, the CDR3 reads TGCAGCGTTGGTGCGGGTCCGAACACCGGGGAGCTGTTTTTT. It codes for CSVGAGPNTGELFF.

This chain joins TRBV20-1 and TRBJ2-2; 8 nucleotides align to TRBD2. CDR1 is DFQATT, CDR2 SNEGSKA, per germline (reference sequence). The CDR3 is 16 amino acids. The V segment lost 0 bases and the J segment 1 base; nucleotides outside the gene matches: 4. The CDR3 is CSARDGGLENTGELFF. CDR3 DNA: TGCAGTGCTAGAGACGGGGGACTAGAGAACACCGGGGAGCTGTTTTTT.

The rearrangement joins TRBV19 to TRBJ2-6; 10 positions agree with TRBD1. CDR1 is LNHDA, CDR2 SQIVND, per germline (reference sequence). Trimming removed 9 bases from V and 0 bases from J; junction bases left unmatched: 5. The length of the CDR3 is 16 residues. CDR3 residues: CASRDRGDSGANVLTF. Here the CDR3 DNA reads TGTGCCAGCCGGGACAGGGGTGACTCTGGGGCCAACGTCCTGACTTTC.

The gene calls are TRBV4-3 and TRBJ2-3; 7 bases fit TRBD2. CDR1 is LGHNA and CDR2 is YSLEER in the germline V gene. The CDR3 covers 14 residues. V lost 8 bases and J lost 0; bases outside the gene matches: 5. CDR3 region: CASRAGTSTDTQYF. The CDR3 nucleotides read TGCGCCAGCCGAGCGGGAACTAGCACAGATACGCAGTATTTT.

The chain links TRBV30 to TRBJ2-4; TRBD1 agrees at 8 bases. V dropped 4 bases and J dropped 7; count of bases not matched to a gene: 6. CDR1 is GTSNPN, CDR2 SVGIG, per germline (reference sequence). The CDR3 is 13 residues long. CDR3 DNA sequence: TGTGCCTGGAAGGTTTCAGGGGGCAACATTCAGTACTTC. Translated, it gives CAWKVSGGNIQYF. Combining the CDR3 with reference TRBV30 and TRBJ2-4 gives the whole variable domain SQTIHQWPATLVQPVGSPLSLECTVEGTSNPNLYWYRQAAGRGLQLLFYSVGIGQISSEVPQNLSASRPQDRQFILSSKKLLLSDSGFYLCAWKVSGGNIQYFGAGTRLSVL.

J is TRBJ1-2 and V is TRBV13; TRBD1 might be the D (5 bases). CDR1 and CDR2 (germline): PRHDT, FYEKMQ (reference sequence). The CDR3 contains 15 residues. V was clipped by 4 bases and J by 5 bases, with 17 bases between them. The CDR3 sequence is CASSSDSLRFYGYTF. The CDR3 DNA follows: TGTGCCAGCAGCTCAGACAGCCTAAGGTTTTATGGCTACACCTTC.

The chain employs TRBV20-1 and TRBJ2-1; 12 positions match TRBD2. Germline V gene sequence: CDR1 DFQATT, CDR2 SNEGSKA (reference sequence). The CDR3 consists of 14 residues. The junction had 8 bases not matched to a gene; V was cut back by 6 bases and J by 8 bases. In DNA, the CDR3 is TGCAGTGCACCGCTGCTAGCGGGAGGGGATGAGCAGTTCTTC. This sequence encodes CSAPLLAGGDEQFF.

The rearrangement uses TRBV11-2 and TRBJ2-7; TRBD2 aligns across 11 bases. Germline lookup yields CDR1 SGHAT and CDR2 FQNNGV. Trimming at V came to 8 bases and at J to 6 bases, leaving 12 bases not matched to a gene. The length of the CDR3 is 15 residues. The CDR3 DNA follows: TGTGCCAGCCGTATATCGGGACTAGCGGTAGTCGAGCAGTACTTC. Protein: CASRISGLAVVEQYF.

This clonotype was observed a handful of times. The CDR3 here is CASSFFYEQYF. The CDR3 coding sequence is TGTGCCAGCAGTTTTTTTTACGAGCAGTACTTC. The rearrangement joins TRBV12-3 or TRBV12-4 to TRBJ2-7; no reliable D call. The CDR3 spans 11 residues. Trimming left V 3 bases short and J 4 bases short, with 4 bases between.